These 2 T cell receptor beta chains were sequenced from one sample in a study of blood T cell repertoires in COVID-19. This table comes from immunoSEQ multiplex PCR, and its TCRdb copy is limited to in-frame clones, with some not included. The table records roughly 300,000 clones, just over 90% of them present only once. The sample comprised PBMCs or T cells enriched from blood (not recorded which). The receptor set was obtained from a woman aged 40 to 50 with acute COVID-19.

The genes are TRBV3-1 (or the pseudogene TRBV3-2) and TRBJ1-1; no firm D call. The ends were cut back, 4 bases at V and 0 bases at J, with 6 bases in the middle. The germline CDR1 and CDR2 sequences are LGHDT and YNNKEL (reference sequence). This CDR3 contains 13 residues. CDR3 sequence: CASSPLVNTEAFF. Here the CDR3 DNA reads TGTGCCAGCAGCCCCCTTGTGAACACTGAAGCTTTCTTT.

J is TRBJ1-2 and V is TRBV7-2; 8 bases align to TRBD1. This CDR3 has 14 residues. Unmatched junction bases numbered 5, after V lost 2 bases and J lost 6 bases. Germline-derived CDR1 and CDR2 are SGHTA and FQGNSA. CDR3 sequence: CASSLQGAYNGYTF. CDR3 nucleotides: TGTGCCAGCAGCTTACAGGGGGCATATAATGGCTACACCTTC.